The entry below describes one TCR beta chain. Its specificity is not known. In TCRdb, the 5' RACE reads were re-called with MiXCR into one record per CDR3 protein. Found here are 470,000 or so distinct CDR3 sequences, roughly 20% of them singletons; the top ten hold 9% to 15%. These data belong to a study of T-cell memory formation after mild COVID-19. In the study overall: Most TCR clusters belonged to a single donor. The study, taken as a whole, reports: Memory cells collected pre-infection included some clones that later responded, suggesting cross-reactive memory joined. Proof of SARS-CoV-2 specificity was absent for the second-wave clones that crested on day 37. There was a balanced CD4/CD8 profile in clones contracting day 15 to 85, and later expanders leaned CD4+.

Germline CDR1 MNHEY, CDR2 SVGAGI. Trimming removed 7 bases from V and 3 bases from J; junction bases left unmatched: 7. The CDR3 totals 14 residues. This TCR was recovered from an adult woman who had mild COVID-19 (a few samples of this study predate the infection). Cell type and time point are not known. This chain links TRBV6-5 with TRBJ2-3, with 7 nucleotides matching TRBD2. Sequencing was done on a sample of PBMCs or a T cell subset sorted from them (not recorded which). The CDR3 protein is CASMAAGNTDTQYF. CDR3 coding DNA: TGTGCCAGCATGGCAGCGGGGAATACAGATACGCAGTATTTT.